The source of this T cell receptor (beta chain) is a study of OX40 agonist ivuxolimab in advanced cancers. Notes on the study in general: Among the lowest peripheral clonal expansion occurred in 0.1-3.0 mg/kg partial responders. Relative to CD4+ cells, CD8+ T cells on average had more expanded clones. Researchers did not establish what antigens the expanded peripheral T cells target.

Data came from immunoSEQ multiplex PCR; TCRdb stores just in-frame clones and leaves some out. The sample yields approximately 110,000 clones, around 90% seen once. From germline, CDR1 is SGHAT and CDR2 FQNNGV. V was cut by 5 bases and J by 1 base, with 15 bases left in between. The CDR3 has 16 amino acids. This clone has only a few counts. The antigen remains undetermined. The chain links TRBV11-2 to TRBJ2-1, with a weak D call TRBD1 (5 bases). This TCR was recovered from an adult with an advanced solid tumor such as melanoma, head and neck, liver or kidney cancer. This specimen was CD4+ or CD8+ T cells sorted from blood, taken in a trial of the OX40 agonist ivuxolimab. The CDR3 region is CASSLEISGSYNEQFF. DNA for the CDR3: TGTGCCAGCAGCCTCGAGATCTCAGGGTCCTACAATGAGCAGTTCTTC.